This T cell receptor beta chain was recovered during a study of blood T cells in healthy people across ages. Next came a second PCR, run for about 7 to 12 cycles, which used a sample-barcoded 5' primer along with a J-beta primer mix. TCRdb reprocessed the 5' RACE reads with MiXCR, giving one entry per CDR3 protein. The table has 500,000 to 650,000 distinct CDR3 sequences, about 29% seen once. The CDR3 is 14 amino acids. V was shortened by 6 bases and J by 1 base, with 12 bases between the two germline ends. CDR1 is LGHNT, CDR2 FRNRAP, per germline. These data also formed part of another study, on T cells of mothers and their children. That investigation notes: It was found that thymic selection shapes TCR recombination output similarly in related and unrelated pairs.

Sequencing was carried out using blood. The sequence came from a boy younger than 10 in good health. The chain carries TRBV12-5 and TRBJ1-1; D is unclear. The CDR3 DNA follows: TGTGCTAGTGGAGAAGGACGGCCGAACACTGAAGCTTTCTTT. It is translated as CASGEGRPNTEAFF.